These 11 T cell receptor beta chains were all obtained from the same sample, sequenced in a study of tissue T cells after allogeneic stem cell transplantation. This sample's time point: mouse harvest day 14 after allogeneic transplant. Tail vein injection delivered 10^7 T-cell-depleted bone marrow cells and 10^6 splenic CD5+ T cells. Using immunoSEQ multiplex PCR, the repertoire was profiled, and TCRdb retains in-frame clones only, with some absent. The table has thousands of clones, roughly 45% seen once. The specimen sequenced was gut tissue. The receptors here all came from a female BALB/c mouse given C57BL/6 T cells with graft-versus-host disease after an allogeneic hematopoietic cell transplant.

To note about this clone: The genes are named according to mouse. The sequence runs out 1 residue before the end of the CDR3; the remainder is reconstructed from the germline J gene. The rearrangement uses TRBV23 and TRBJ2-3; no DNA check was done on the table's D call, TRBD2. Germline V gene lookup returns CDR1 KGHTA and CDR2 FQNQQP. CDR3 length: 14 amino acids. The CDR3 bases that were read are TGCTCCAGCAGTCAGACTGGGGGGGGAGAAACGCTGTAT. Protein sequence: CSSSQTGGGETLY. The whole CDR3 sequence is CSSSQTGGGETLYF. Combining the CDR3 with reference TRBV23 and TRBJ2-3 gives the whole variable domain DAAVTQKPRYLIKMKGQEAEMKCIPEKGHTAVFWYQQKQSKELKFLIYFQNQQPLDQIDMVKERFSAVCPSSSLCSLGIRTCEAEDSALYLCSSSQTGGGETLYFGSGTRLTVL.

About this clone: The gene names given are mouse names. The CDR3 is cut off 1 residue early in the read; its end comes from the germline J gene. The chain joins TRBV15 to TRBJ2-7, with 8 bases that match TRBD1. Trimming cost V 6 bases and J 4 bases; bases outside gene matches: 2. Germline CDR1 SGHND, CDR2 FRSKSL. CDR3 size: 12 residues. The CDR3 protein is CASSRQGYEQYF. The DNA read from the CDR3 is TGTGCCAGCAGCCGACAGGGGTATGAACAGTAC.

For this clone: Genes and germline are mouse. The read stops 1 residue short of the end of the CDR3; the missing end is completed from the germline J gene. The gene calls are TRBV26 and TRBJ1-6; D is uncertain. TRBJ1-6 carries the ORF label, with uncertain function. This CDR3 spans 13 amino acids. With 3 bases removed from V and 0 bases from J, the gap between germline ends came to 0 bases. CDR1 and CDR2 (germline): KGHPV, FQNQEV (reference sequence). The CDR3 DNA, read in part, is TGTGCCAGCAGTCTTTCCTATAATTCGCCCCTCTAC. This sequence encodes CASSLSYNSPLY. The complete CDR3 protein is CASSLSYNSPLYF.

For this clone: These gene names are mouse names. Coverage ceases 1 residue before the CDR3 finishes, and the germline J gene fills in the end. This chain uses TRBV12-2 with TRBJ1-6; weak D call: TRBD1 (5 bases). TRBJ1-6 is filed as an ORF, its function uncertain. CDR1 and CDR2 from the germline V gene are SGHLS and HYDKME. Trimming left V 1 base short and J 5 bases short, with 11 bases between. This CDR3 is built from 15 residues. The sequenced part of the CDR3 DNA is TGTGCCAGCTCTCTGGGGCCCATTAATAATTCGCCCCTCTAC. This gives the protein CASSLGPINNSPLY. The CDR3 as a whole reads CASSLGPINNSPLYF.

Only a few counts were recorded for this clone. These gene names are mouse names. The CDR3 DNA, read in part, is TGTGCCAGCAGTCTGTTTAACTATGCTGAGCAGTTC. The encoded protein is CASSLFNYAEQF. The entire CDR3 sequence reads CASSLFNYAEQFF. The V call is TRBV26, the J call TRBJ2-1, with D uncertain. The read halts 1 residue ahead of the CDR3 end, with the missing end drawn from the germline J gene. V was clipped by 1 base and J by 0 bases, with 1 base between them. CDR1 is KGHPV, CDR2 FQNQEV, per germline (reference sequence). The CDR3 has 13 residues.

This clone counts as large. Here the gene names and germline are mouse. The missing CDR3 end, 1 residue past where the read stops, is filled in from the germline J gene. The genes are TRBV16 and TRBJ2-7; D might be TRBD1 or TRBD2, each matching 6 bases. Germline V gene data show CDR1 as SGHSA and CDR2 as FRNQAP. The germline V and J ends were trimmed by 1 base and 6 bases, with 7 bases remaining between them. This CDR3 region has 12 residues. CDR3 sequence: CASSLVGAEQYF. Partial CDR3 DNA: TGTGCAAGCAGCTTAGTGGGGGCTGAACAGTAC.

On this clone itself: One end of the junction does not line up with germline, which may come from a read error. Gene labels here are mouse ones. With the read ending 1 residue before the CDR3 end, the germline J gene is used to fill in that end. Other nucleotide sequences in the sample specify the same CDR3. This chain links TRBV12-2 with TRBJ2-7; the match to TRBD2 covers 10 bases. This CDR3 is 15 amino acids long. Germline V gene sequence: CDR1 SGHLS, CDR2 HYDKME. CDR3 DNA, as far as it was read: TGTCCCAGCTCGCCCGACTGGGGGGCTTCCAATGAACAGTAC. Amino acids: CPSSPDWGASNEQY. The entire CDR3 protein is CPSSPDWGASNEQYF.

This clone was observed a handful of times. The germline and genes are mouse ones. The CDR3 end is not reached by the read, which stops 1 residue before it; the germline J gene fills it in. This sequence joins TRBV26 and TRBJ2-1; perhaps TRBD2 as D (6 bases). CDR3 length: 15 residues. The germline gives CDR1 KGHPV, CDR2 FQNQEV (reference sequence). The germline V and J ends were trimmed by 3 bases and 0 bases, with 9 bases remaining between them. The CDR3 DNA, read in part, is TGTGCCAGCAGTCTTGGGACTTATAACTATGCTGAGCAGTTC. It specifies CASSLGTYNYAEQF. In full, the CDR3 reads CASSLGTYNYAEQFF.

Notes on this clone: The gene names given are mouse names. The sequence runs out 1 residue before the end of the CDR3; the remainder is reconstructed from the germline J gene. V usage is TRBV31 and J usage is TRBJ2-5; D call uncertain. This CDR3 is built from 13 residues. V was pared by 5 bases and J by 0 bases, with 9 bases between. Germline-derived CDR1 and CDR2 are GKSSPN and SITVG. CDR3: CAWGTDNQDTQYF. Partial CDR3 DNA: TGTGCCTGGGGAACAGATAACCAAGACACCCAGTAC. Together with reference TRBV31 and TRBJ2-5, the CDR3 gives the full variable domain: AQTIHQWPVAEIKAVGSPLSLGCTIKGKSSPNLYWYWQATGGTLQQLFYSITVGQVESVVQLNLSASRPKDDQFILSTEKLLLSHSGFYLCAWGTDNQDTQYFGPGTRLLVL.

This clone was picked up one time. Any gene name here is a mouse gene name. The read halts 1 residue ahead of the CDR3 end, with the missing end drawn from the germline J gene. The chain is built from TRBV1 and TRBJ2-7, with 10 bases aligning to TRBD2. The CDR3 spans 13 residues. With 6 bases clipped from V and 6 bases from J, the junction kept 5 bases outside the gene matches. Per the germline V gene, CDR1 is NSQYPW and CDR2 is LRSPGD (reference sequence). The CDR3 here is CTCRETGGFEQYF. Partial CDR3 DNA: TGCACCTGCAGGGAGACTGGGGGGTTTGAACAGTAC.

Of note for this clone: Each gene name is a mouse one. The read finishes 1 residue shy of the CDR3 end, and the germline J gene is used to complete it. V gene TRBV12-1 combines with J gene TRBJ1-5, with unresolved D. Germline V gene lookup returns CDR1 SGHSN and CDR2 HYEKVE. This CDR3 has 14 residues. V lost 0 bases and J 1 base, leaving 6 bases between the germline ends. The chain's CDR3 is CASSLPRNNQAPLF. CDR3 DNA (partial): TGTGCCAGCTCTCTCCCGAGGAACAACCAGGCTCCGCTT.